The entry below describes one TCR beta chain. This entry belongs to a study of blood T cell repertoires in COVID-19. For recovered donors of Cohort 3, there were two negative PCRs, clearance, or symptom resolution. Assay used: immunoSEQ multiplex PCR; TCRdb lists only in-frame clones, some missing. The data hold under 350,000 clones, with 90% observed a single time. CDR3 size: 13 residues. The V end was cut by 3 bases, the J end by 12 bases, with 16 bases between. Germline V gives CDR1 SGDLS, CDR2 YYNGEE. The material sequenced was PBMCs or T cells enriched from blood (not recorded which). V and J are TRBV9 and TRBJ1-5; D gene unclear. This sequence originates from a man aged 60 to 75 who had recovered from COVID-19. The CDR3 sequence: CASSGPSSEVQHF. The CDR3 nucleotides read TGTGCCAGCAGCGGACCATCGTCTGAGGTCCAGCATTTT.